This TCR beta chain was observed in a study of HIV-infected children after antiretroviral therapy interruption. The wider study: Four children interrupted treatment; four stayed on continuous treatment.

RNA-based 3' RACE libraries used unique molecular identifiers. TCRdb reprocessed the 3' RACE reads via MiXCR and lists one record per CDR3 protein. This sample has about 89,000 distinct CDR3 sequences; about 6.3% occur once, and the top ten carry 0.9% to 1.4%. CDR1 KGHSH and CDR2 LQKENI come from the germline V gene. The CDR3 extends over 14 amino acids. Trimming took 0 bases from V and 8 from J, leaving 13 bases between them. Treatment here: PENTA 11 planned treatment interruption arm or continuous ART arm. The TCR sequence derives from a pool of human donors with HIV. The rearrangement links TRBV18 to TRBJ1-1, with TRBD1 as a possible D gene (5 bases). Specimen: CD45RA+ CD4+ T cells from PBMCs, pooled from several time points, collected from a donor given antiretroviral therapy, either interrupted or continuous. Regarding subset: naive CD4+ CD45RA+ CD45RO- T cells. CDR3 region: CASSPPSTGPEAFF. The CDR3 DNA is TGTGCCAGCTCACCACCGAGTACAGGACCCGAAGCTTTCTTT.